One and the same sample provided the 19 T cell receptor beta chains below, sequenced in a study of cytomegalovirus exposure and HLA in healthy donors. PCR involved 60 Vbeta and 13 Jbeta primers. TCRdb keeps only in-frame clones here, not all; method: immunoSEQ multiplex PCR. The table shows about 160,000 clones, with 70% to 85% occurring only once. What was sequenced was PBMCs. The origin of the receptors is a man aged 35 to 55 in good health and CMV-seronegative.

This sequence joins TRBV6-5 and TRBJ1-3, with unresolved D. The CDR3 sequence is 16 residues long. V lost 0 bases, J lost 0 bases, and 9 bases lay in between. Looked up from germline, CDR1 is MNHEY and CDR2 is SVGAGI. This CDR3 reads CASSYSRASSGNTIYF. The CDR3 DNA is TGTGCCAGCAGTTACTCGAGGGCTAGCTCTGGAAACACCATATATTTT.

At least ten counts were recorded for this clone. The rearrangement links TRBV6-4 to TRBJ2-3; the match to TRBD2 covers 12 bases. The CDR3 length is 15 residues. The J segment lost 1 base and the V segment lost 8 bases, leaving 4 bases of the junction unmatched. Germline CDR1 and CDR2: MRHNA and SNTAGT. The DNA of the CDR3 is TGTGCCAGCTCGTCTAGCGGGGGGGGCACAGATACGCAGTATTTT. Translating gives CASSSSGGGTDTQYF.

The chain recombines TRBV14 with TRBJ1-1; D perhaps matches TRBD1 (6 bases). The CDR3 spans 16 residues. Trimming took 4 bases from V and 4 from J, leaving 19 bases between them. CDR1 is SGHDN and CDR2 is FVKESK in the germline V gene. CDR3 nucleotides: TGTGCCAGCAGCCCGCGAGAGTCCCTCAGGGGCACTGAAGCTTTCTTT. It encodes CASSPRESLRGTEAFF.

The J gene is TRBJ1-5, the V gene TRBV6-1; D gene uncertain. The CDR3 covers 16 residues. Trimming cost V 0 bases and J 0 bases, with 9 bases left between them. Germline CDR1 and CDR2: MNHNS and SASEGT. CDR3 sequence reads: CASSEATVNSNQPQHF. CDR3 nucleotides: TGTGCCAGCAGTGAAGCTACAGTAAATAGCAATCAGCCCCAGCATTTT.

CDR3 in DNA: TGTGCCAGCAGGTGGGGACAGAAGAACACTGAAGCTTTCTTT. Its protein is CASRWGQKNTEAFF. The V gene is TRBV28, the J gene TRBJ1-1, with 7 bases matching TRBD1. This CDR3 contains 14 residues. J lost 1 base, V lost 6 bases, and 5 bases had no gene match. Germline loops: CDR1 MDHEN, CDR2 SYDVKM.

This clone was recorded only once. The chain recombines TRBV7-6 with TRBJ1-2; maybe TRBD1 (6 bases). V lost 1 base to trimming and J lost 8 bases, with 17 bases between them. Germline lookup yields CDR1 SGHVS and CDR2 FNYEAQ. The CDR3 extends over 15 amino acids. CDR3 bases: TGTGCCAGCAGCTTAGAAAACAGGGTTTCAGGAGGCTACACCTTC. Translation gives CASSLENRVSGGYTF. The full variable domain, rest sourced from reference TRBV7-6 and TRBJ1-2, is GAGVSQSPRYKVTKRGQDVALRCDPISGHVSLYWYRQALGQGPEFLTYFNYEAQQDKSGLPNDRFSAERPEGSISTLTIQRTEQRDSAMYRCASSLENRVSGGYTFGSGTRLTVV.

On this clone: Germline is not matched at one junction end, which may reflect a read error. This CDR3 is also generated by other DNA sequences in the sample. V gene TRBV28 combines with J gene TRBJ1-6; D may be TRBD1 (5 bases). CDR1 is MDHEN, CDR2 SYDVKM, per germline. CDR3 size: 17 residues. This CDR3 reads CASSSDSESSYNSPLHF. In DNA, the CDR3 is TGTGCCAGCAGCTCTGACAGTGAGAGCTCCTATAATTCACCTCTCCACTTT.

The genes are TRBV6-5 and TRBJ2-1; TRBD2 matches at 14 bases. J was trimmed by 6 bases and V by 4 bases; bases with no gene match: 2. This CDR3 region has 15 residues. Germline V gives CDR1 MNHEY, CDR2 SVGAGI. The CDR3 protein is CASSFGTSGGNEQFF. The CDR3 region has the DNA TGTGCCAGCAGTTTTGGGACTAGCGGGGGCAATGAGCAGTTCTTC.

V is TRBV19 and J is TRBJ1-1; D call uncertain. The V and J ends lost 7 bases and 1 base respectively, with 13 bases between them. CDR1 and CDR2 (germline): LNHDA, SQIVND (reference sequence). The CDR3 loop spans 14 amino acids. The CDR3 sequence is CASIHPPQNTEAFF. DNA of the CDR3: TGTGCCAGTATACACCCCCCGCAGAACACTGAAGCTTTCTTT.

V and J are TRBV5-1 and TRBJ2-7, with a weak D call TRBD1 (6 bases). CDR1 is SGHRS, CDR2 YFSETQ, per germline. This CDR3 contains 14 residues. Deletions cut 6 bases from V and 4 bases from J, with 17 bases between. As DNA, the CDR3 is TGCGCCAGCACCCCTCAAGGACAGTTTTACGAGCAGTACTTC. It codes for CASTPQGQFYEQYF. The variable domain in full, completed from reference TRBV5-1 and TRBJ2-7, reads KAGVTQTPRYLIKTRGQQVTLSCSPISGHRSVSWYQQTPGQGLQFLFEYFSETQRNKGNFPGRFSGRQFSNSRSEMNVSTLELGDSALYLCASTPQGQFYEQYFGPGTRLTVT.

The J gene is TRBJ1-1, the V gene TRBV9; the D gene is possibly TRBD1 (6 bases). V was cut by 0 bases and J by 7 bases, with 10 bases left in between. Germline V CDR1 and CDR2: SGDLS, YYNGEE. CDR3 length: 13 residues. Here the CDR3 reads CASSVAGRGEAFF. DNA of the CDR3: TGTGCCAGCAGCGTAGCCGGCAGGGGTGAAGCTTTCTTT.

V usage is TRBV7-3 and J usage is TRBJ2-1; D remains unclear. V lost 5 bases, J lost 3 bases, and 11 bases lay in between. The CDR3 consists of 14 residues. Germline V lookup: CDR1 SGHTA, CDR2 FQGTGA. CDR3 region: CASSPSGYYNEQFF. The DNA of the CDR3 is TGTGCCAGCAGCCCTAGTGGGTACTACAATGAGCAGTTCTTC.

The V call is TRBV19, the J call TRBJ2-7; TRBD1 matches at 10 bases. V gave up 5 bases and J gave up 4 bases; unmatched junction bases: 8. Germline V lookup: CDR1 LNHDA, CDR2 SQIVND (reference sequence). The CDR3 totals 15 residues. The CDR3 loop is CASSLKDRGYYEQYF. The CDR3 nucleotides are TGTGCCAGTAGTCTCAAGGACAGGGGGTATTACGAGCAGTACTTC.

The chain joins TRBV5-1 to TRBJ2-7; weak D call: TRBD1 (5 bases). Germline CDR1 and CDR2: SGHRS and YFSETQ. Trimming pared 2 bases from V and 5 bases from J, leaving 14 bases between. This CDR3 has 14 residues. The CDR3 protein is CASSFGQGINEQYF. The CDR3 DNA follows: TGCGCCAGCAGCTTCGGGCAGGGAATCAACGAGCAGTACTTC.

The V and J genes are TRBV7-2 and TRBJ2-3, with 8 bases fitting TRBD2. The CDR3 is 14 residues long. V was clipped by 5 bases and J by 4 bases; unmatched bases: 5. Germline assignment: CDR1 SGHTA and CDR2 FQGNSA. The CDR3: CASSEGLGPDTQYF. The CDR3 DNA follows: TGTGCCAGCAGCGAGGGACTAGGTCCAGATACGCAGTATTTT.

The CDR3 protein is CASKRASTNEKLFF. The DNA of the CDR3 is TGTGCCAGCAAAAGAGCCTCAACTAATGAAAAACTGTTTTTT. The chain couples TRBV27 to TRBJ1-4, with unresolved D. V dropped 7 bases and J dropped 0 bases, with 9 bases sitting between them. This CDR3 contains 14 residues. Germline V gives CDR1 MNHEY, CDR2 SMNVEV (reference sequence).

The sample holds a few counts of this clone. The CDR3 DNA follows: TGCGCCAGCAGCACCCTAGCGGAGGCGAACACCGGGGAGCTGTTTTTT. It yields the protein CASSTLAEANTGELFF. The chain carries TRBV5-1 and TRBJ2-2; 7 bases align to TRBD2. The V and J ends lost 4 bases and 0 bases, in that order; junction bases with no gene match: 6. This CDR3 region has 16 residues. CDR1 is SGHRS, CDR2 YFSETQ, per germline.

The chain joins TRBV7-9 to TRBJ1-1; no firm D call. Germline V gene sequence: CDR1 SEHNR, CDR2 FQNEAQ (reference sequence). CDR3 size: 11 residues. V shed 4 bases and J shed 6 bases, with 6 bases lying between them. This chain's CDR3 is CASSSGAEAFF. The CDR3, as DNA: TGTGCCAGCAGCTCCGGAGCTGAAGCTTTCTTT.

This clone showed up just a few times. CDR3 nucleotides: TGTGCCAGCAGACTGGGACTAGCGGGGAACAATGAGCAGTTCTTC. Protein product: CASRLGLAGNNEQFF. The chain carries TRBV6-5 and TRBJ2-1; 13 nucleotides align to TRBD2. This CDR3 contains 15 residues. The germline V gene encodes CDR1 MNHEY and CDR2 SVGAGI. Trimming took 6 bases from V and 5 from J; bases not matched to a gene: 4.